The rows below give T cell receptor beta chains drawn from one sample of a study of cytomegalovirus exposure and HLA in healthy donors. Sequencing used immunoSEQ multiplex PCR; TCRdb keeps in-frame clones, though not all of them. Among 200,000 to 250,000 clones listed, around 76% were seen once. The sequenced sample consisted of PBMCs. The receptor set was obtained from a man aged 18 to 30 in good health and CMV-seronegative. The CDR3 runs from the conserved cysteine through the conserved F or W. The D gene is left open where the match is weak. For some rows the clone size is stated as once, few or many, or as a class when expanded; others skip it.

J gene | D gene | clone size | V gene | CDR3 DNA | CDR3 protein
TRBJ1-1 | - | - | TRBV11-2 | TGTGCCAGCAGCTTAGGGGCACATGAAGCTTTCTTT | CASSLGAHEAFF
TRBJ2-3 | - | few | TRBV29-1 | TGCAGCGTTGGGGGCCCTGGAGGGACAGATACGCAGTATTTT | CSVGGPGGTDTQYF
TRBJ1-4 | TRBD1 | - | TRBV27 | TGTGCCAGCAGTCCCGGACAGGTCGGGGGCAGAAAACTGTTTTTT | CASSPGQVGGRKLFF
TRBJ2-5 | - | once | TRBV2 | TGTGCCAGCAGACAGGAACAAGAGACCCAGTACTTC | CASRQEQETQYF
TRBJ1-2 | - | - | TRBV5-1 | TGCGCCAGCAGCTTGGAGTACAGGAGCGGCTACACCTTC | CASSLEYRSGYTF
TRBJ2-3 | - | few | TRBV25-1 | TGTGCCAGCAGTGACCGGAGATCCACAGATACGCAGTATTTT | CASSDRRSTDTQYF
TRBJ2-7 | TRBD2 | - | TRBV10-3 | TGTGCCATCAGTGTAAACGGCGGGAGCGGGGAGCAGTACTTC | CAISVNGGSGEQYF
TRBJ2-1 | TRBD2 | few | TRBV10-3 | TGTGCCACCCTTAGCGGGAGCGGCTCCTACAATGAGCAGTTCTTC | CATLSGSGSYNEQFF
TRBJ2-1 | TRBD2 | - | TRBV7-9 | TGTGCCAGCAGGGCTCAGGATGGGGGGGCCTACAATGAGCAGTTCTTC | CASRAQDGGAYNEQFF
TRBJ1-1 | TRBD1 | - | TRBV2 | TGTGCCAGCAGCCCGGGGACAGGGCCTGAAGCTTTCTTT | CASSPGTGPEAFF
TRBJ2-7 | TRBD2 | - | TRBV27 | TGTGCCAGCAGTTTCGTCGAAGATAGCGGGACACCCTACGAGCAGTACTTC | CASSFVEDSGTPYEQYF
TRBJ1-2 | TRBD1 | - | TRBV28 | TGTGCCAGCAGTTCTACAGGGGTTGCTGGCTACACCTTC | CASSSTGVAGYTF
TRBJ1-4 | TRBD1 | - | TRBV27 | TGTGCCAGCAGTTTTGGTTCTCAGGGGGCTGGGGAAAAACTGTTTTTT | CASSFGSQGAGEKLFF
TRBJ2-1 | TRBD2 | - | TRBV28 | TGTGCCAGCAGTGGGGGGACTAGCGATCTCTACAATGAGCAGTTCTTC | CASSGGTSDLYNEQFF
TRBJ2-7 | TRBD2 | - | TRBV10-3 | TGTGCCATCAGTGAGTCGGAGCTAGCGGGAGGGTCCTACGAGCAGTACTTC | CAISESELAGGSYEQYF
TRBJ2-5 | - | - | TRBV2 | TGTGCCAGTCGACGTCGGGACTACCAAGAGACCCAGTACTTC | CASRRRDYQETQYF
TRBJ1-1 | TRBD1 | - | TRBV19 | TGTGCCAGTAGTATTGGGCCGGGACAGGGGGCTCGAGGGGCTGAAGCTTTCTTT | CASSIGPGQGARGAEAFF
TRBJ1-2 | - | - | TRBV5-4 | TGTGCCAGCAGCTTGGATGCGGATTACTATGGCTACACCTTC | CASSLDADYYGYTF
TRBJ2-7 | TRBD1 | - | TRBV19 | TGTGCCACCAATACCGGAGCCAGGACAGGGAACTACGAGCAGTACTTC | CATNTGARTGNYEQYF
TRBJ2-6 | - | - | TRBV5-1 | TGCGCCAGCAGCTTGGCAGGGGCTGGGGCCAACGTCCTGACTTTC | CASSLAGAGANVLTF
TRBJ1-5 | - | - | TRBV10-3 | TGTGCCATCAGTGAGGGGTTGCAGGTCAATCAGCCCCAGCATTTT | CAISEGLQVNQPQHF
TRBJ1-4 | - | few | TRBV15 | TGTGCCACCAGCAGACGGGATGGTAATGAAAAACTGTTTTTT | CATSRRDGNEKLFF
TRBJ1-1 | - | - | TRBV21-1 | TGTGCCAGCAGCAAAGTCCGAGCAGGGGACACTGAAGCTTTCTTT | CASSKVRAGDTEAFF
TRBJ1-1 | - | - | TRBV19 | TGTGCCAGTAGTATTAGTTTTGACACCCGTTACGCTGAAGCTTTCTTT | CASSISFDTRYAEAFF
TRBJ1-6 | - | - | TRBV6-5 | TGTGCCAGCAGTTATGCCGGCACGGAGAATTCACCCCTCCACTTT | CASSYAGTENSPLHF
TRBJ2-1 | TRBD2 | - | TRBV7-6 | TGTGCCAGCACCCCTAGGGCGGGAGGGCACAATGAGCAGTTCTTC | CASTPRAGGHNEQFF
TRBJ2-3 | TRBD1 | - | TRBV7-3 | TGTGCCAGCAGTTGGGACAGGGGGTTCACAGATACGCAGTATTTT | CASSWDRGFTDTQYF
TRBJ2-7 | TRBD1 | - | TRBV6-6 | TGTGCCAGCAGTTACTCGGGGACAGGGGTATCCCACGAGCAGTACTTC | CASSYSGTGVSHEQYF
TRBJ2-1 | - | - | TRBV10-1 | TGCGCCAGCAGTGAGCAGTACAGGGCTGAGCAGTTCTTC | CASSEQYRAEQFF
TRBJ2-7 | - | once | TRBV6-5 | TGTGCCAGCAGCCACGGGGCGAGCGGGCAAGGCGAGCAGTACTTC | CASSHGASGQGEQYF
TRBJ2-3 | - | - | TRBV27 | TGTGCCAGCAGTTTTCAGGGGACGACAGATACGCAGTATTTT | CASSFQGTTDTQYF
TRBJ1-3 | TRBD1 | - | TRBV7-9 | TGTGCCAGCAGGACGGGACAGGCCGTGGACACCATATATTTT | CASRTGQAVDTIYF
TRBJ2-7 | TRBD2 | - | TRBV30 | TGTGCCTCAGGACTAGCGGGAGCAGAGCAGTACTTC | CASGLAGAEQYF
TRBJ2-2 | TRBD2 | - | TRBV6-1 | TGTGCCAGCAGTGAGGGAGCGGGAGTCTCCGGGGAGCTGTTTTTT | CASSEGAGVSGELFF
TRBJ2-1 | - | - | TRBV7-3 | TGTGCCAGCAGCATTGAGGGGGGGGCTCTCTCCTACAATGAGCAGTTCTTC | CASSIEGGALSYNEQFF
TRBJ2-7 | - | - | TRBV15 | TGTGCCACCAGCAGAGACCAACCGATTATAGACGAGCAGTACTTC | CATSRDQPIIDEQYF
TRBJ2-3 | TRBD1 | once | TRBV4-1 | TGCGCCAGCAGCCAGACAGGGGGCGGCACAGATACGCAGTATTTT | CASSQTGGGTDTQYF
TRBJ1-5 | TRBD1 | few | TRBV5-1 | TGCGCCAGCAGTCTCGGGACAGGGGATCAGCCCCAGCATTTT | CASSLGTGDQPQHF
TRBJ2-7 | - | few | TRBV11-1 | TGTGCCAGCAGCCCCGACTGGAACACCTACGAGCAGTACTTC | CASSPDWNTYEQYF
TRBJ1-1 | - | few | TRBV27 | TGTGCCAGCAGTTTAGGAACGGGGGGCACTGAAGCTTTCTTT | CASSLGTGGTEAFF
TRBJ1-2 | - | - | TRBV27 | TGTGCCAGCAGACAGGGAGGGGACTATGGCTACACCTTC | CASRQGGDYGYTF
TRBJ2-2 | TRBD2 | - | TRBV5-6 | TGTGCCAGCAGCTTCAAGGTGTCGGCGGGAGGGCCGAGGGGCGGGGAGCTGTTTTTT | CASSFKVSAGGPRGGELFF
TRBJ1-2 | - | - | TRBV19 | TGTGCCAGTAGGGACAGCTACTATGGCTACACCTTC | CASRDSYYGYTF
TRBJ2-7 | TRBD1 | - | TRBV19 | TGTGCCAGTAGTGCGTCTTCCGGGACAGGGTACGAGCAGTACTTC | CASSASSGTGYEQYF
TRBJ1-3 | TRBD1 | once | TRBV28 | TGTGCCAGCAGTTCGACAGGGTCTGGAAACACCATATATTTT | CASSSTGSGNTIYF
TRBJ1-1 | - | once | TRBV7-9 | TGTGCCAGCAGCTCAAATTACAGGGTCTCGAACACTGAAGCTTTCTTT | CASSSNYRVSNTEAFF
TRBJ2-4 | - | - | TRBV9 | TGTGCCAGCAGCGCAGCCGACTCAGGGGTTTCCAAAAACATTCAGTACTTC | CASSAADSGVSKNIQYF
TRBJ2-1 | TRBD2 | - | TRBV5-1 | TGCGCCAGCAGCTTGGAGCCTAGCGGGACCTACAATGAGCAGTTCTTC | CASSLEPSGTYNEQFF
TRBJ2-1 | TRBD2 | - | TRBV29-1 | TGCAGCCCCGGGGGGTACAATGAGCAGTTCTTC | CSPGGYNEQFF